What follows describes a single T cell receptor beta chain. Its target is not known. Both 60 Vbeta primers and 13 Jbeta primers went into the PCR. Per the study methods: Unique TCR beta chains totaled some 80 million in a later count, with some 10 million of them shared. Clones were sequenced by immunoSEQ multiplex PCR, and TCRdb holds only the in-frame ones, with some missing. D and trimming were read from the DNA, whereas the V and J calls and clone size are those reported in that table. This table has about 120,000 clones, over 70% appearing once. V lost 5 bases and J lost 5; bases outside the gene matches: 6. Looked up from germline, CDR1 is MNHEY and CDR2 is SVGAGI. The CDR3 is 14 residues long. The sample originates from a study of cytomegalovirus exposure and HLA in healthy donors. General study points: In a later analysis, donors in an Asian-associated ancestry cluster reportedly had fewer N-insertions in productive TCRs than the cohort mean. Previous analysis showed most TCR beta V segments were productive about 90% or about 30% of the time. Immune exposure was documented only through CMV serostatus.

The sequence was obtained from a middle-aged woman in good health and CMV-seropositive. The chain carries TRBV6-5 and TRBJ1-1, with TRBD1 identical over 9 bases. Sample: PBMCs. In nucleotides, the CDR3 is TGTGCCAGCAGTCCGGGACAGGGAAGTACTGAAGCTTTCTTT. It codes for CASSPGQGSTEAFF.